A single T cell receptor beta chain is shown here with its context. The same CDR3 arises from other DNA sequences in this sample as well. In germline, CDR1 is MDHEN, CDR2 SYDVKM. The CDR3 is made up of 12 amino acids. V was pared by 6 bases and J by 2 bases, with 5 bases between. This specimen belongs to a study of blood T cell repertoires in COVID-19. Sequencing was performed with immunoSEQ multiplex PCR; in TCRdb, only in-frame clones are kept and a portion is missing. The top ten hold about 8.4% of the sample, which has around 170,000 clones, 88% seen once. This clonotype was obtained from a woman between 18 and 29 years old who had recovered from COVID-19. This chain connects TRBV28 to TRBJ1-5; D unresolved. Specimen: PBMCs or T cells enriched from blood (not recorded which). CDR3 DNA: TGTGCCAGCAGGGCGGGCAATCAGCCCCAGCATTTT. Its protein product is CASRAGNQPQHF.